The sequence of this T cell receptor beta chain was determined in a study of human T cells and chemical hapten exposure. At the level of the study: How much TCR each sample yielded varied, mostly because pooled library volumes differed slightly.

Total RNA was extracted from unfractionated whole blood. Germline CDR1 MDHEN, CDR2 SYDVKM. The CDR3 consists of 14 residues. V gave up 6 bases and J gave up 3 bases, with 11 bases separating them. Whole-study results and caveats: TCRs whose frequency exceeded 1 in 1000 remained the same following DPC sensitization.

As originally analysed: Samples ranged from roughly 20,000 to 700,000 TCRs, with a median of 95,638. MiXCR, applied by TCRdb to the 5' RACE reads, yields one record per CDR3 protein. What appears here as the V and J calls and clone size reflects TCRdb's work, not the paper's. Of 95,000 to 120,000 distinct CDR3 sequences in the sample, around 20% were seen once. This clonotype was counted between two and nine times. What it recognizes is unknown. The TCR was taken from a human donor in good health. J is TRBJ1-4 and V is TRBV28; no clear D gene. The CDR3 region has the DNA TGTGCCAGCAGGTCCCCAGGCGCTAATGAAAAACTGTTTTTT. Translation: CASRSPGANEKLFF. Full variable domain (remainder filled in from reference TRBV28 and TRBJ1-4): DVKVTQSSRYLVKRTGEKVFLECVQDMDHENMFWYRQDPGLGLRLIYFSYDVKMKEKGDIPEGYSVSREKKERFSLILESASTNQTSMYLCASRSPGANEKLFFGSGTQLSVL.